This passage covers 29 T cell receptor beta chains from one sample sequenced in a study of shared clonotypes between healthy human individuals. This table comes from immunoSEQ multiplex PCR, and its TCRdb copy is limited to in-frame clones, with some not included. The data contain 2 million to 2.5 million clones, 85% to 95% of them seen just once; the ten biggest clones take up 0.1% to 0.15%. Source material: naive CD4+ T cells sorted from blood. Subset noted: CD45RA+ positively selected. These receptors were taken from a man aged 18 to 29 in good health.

CDR3: CASSLTGLNSNQPQHF. For the CDR3, the DNA is TGTGCCAGCAGTCTGACAGGGCTCAATAGCAATCAGCCCCAGCATTTT. The rearrangement joins TRBV2 to TRBJ1-5, with 7 nucleotides matching TRBD1. V lost 5 bases, J lost 0 bases, and 7 bases stayed unmatched. Germline CDR1 is SNHLY and CDR2 is FYNNEI. The CDR3 has 16 residues.

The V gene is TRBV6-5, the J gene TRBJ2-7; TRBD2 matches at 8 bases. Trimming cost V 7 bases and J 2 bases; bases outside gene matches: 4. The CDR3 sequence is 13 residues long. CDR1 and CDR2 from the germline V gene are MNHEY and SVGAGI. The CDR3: CASKSGSPYEQYF. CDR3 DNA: TGTGCCAGCAAAAGCGGGAGTCCCTACGAGCAGTACTTC.

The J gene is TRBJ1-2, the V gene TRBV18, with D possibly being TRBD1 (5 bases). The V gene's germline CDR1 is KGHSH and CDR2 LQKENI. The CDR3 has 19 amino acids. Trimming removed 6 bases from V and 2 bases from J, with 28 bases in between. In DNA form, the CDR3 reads TGTGCCAGCTCCCCCTGGCGTGACAGAAACTCCCCCTTCAACTATGGCTACACCTTC. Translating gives CASSPWRDRNSPFNYGYTF.

The CDR3 loop is CASSLRPPGQGYSPLHF. The CDR3 DNA is TGCGCCAGCAGCTTGCGGCCCCCGGGACAGGGTTATTCACCCCTCCACTTT. V usage is TRBV5-1 and J usage is TRBJ1-6, with 9 nucleotides matching TRBD1. Trimming cost V 1 base and J 8 bases; bases outside gene matches: 10. The CDR3 contains 17 residues. Looked up from germline, CDR1 is SGHRS and CDR2 is YFSETQ.

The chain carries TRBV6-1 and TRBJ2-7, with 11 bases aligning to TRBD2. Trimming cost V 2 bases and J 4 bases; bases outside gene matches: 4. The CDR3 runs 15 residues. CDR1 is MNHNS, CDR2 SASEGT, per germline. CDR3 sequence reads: CASSETSGSLYEQYF. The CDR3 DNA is TGTGCCAGCAGTGAAACTAGCGGGAGTTTATACGAGCAGTACTTC.

The CDR3 nucleotides read TGCGCCAGCAGCCGGGGGACAGGGGAGGACTATGGCTACACCTTC. The encoded protein is CASSRGTGEDYGYTF. This sequence joins TRBV5-1 and TRBJ1-2; 10 bases map to TRBD1. Unmatched junction bases numbered 6, after V lost 4 bases and J lost 3 bases. The CDR3 has 15 amino acids. Germline V CDR1 and CDR2: SGHRS, YFSETQ.

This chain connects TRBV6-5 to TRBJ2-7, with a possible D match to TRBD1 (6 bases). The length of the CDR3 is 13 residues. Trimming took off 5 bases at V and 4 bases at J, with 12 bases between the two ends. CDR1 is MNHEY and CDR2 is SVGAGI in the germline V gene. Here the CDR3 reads CASSMTGQYEQYF. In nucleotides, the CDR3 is TGTGCCAGCAGTATGACAGGCCAATACGAGCAGTACTTC.

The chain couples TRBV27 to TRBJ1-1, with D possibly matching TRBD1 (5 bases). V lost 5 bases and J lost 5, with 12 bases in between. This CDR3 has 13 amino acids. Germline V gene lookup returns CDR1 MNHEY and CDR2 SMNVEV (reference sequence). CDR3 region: CASSTLGGTEAFF. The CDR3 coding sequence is TGTGCCAGCAGTACCCTTGGGGGGACTGAAGCTTTCTTT.

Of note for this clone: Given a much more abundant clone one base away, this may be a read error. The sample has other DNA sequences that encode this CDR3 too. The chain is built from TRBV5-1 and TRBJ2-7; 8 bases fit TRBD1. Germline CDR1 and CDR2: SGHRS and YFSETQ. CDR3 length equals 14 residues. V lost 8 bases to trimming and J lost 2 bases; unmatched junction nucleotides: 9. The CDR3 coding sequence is TGCGCCAGTAGCACCGGACAGGGAACCTACGAGCAGTACTTC. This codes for CASSTGQGTYEQYF.

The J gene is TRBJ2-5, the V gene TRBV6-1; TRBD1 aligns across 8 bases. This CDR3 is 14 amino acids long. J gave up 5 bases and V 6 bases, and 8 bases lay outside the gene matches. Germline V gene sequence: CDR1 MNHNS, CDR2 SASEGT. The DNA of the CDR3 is TGTGCCAGCAGAGGGACAGGAAACCCCGAGACCCAGTACTTC. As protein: CASRGTGNPETQYF.

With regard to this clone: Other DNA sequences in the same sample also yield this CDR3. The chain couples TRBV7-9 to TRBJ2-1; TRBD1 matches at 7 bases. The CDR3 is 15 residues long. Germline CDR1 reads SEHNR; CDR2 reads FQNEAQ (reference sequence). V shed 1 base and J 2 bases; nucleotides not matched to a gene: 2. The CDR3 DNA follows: TGTGCCAGCAGCTTAGGGCAGGGGGCCTACAATGAGCAGTTCTTC. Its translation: CASSLGQGAYNEQFF.

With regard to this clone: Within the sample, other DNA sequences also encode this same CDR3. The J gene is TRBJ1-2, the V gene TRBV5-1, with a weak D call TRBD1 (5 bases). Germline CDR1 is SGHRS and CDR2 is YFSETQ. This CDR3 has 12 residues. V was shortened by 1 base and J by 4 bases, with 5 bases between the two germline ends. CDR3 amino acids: CASSLRGYGYTF. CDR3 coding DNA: TGCGCCAGCAGCTTGAGGGGCTATGGCTACACCTTC.

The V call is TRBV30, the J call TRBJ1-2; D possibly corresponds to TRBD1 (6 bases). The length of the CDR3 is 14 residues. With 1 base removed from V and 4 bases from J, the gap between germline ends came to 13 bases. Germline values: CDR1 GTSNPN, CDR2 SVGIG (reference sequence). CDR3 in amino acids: CAWSALDSFYGYTF. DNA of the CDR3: TGTGCCTGGAGTGCCCTGGACAGCTTCTATGGCTACACCTTC.

The CDR3 reads CASSAYRSSGEKLFF. The DNA for the CDR3 is TGTGCCAGCAGCGCATACAGGTCCTCCGGGGAAAAACTGTTTTTT. The V call is TRBV21-1, the J call TRBJ1-4; the table's D call, TRBD1, has no DNA check behind it. TRBV21-1 is flagged as a pseudogene. The CDR3 consists of 15 residues.

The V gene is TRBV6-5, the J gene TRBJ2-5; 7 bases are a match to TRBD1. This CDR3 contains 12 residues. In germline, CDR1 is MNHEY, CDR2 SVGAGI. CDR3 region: CTAGTVQETQYF. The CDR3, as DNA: TGTACAGCCGGGACAGTCCAAGAGACCCAGTACTTC.

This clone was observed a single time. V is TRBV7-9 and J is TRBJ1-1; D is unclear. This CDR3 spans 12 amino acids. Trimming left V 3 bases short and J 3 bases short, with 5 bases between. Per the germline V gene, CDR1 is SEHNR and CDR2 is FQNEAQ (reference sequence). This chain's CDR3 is CASSFKDTEAFF. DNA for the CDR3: TGTGCCAGCAGCTTTAAGGACACTGAAGCTTTCTTT. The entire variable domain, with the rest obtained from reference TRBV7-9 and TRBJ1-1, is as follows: DTGVSQNPRHKITKRGQNVTFRCDPISEHNRLYWYRQTLGQGPEFLTYFQNEAQLEKSRLLSDRFSAERPKGSFSTLEIQRTEQGDSAMYLCASSFKDTEAFFGQGTRLTVV.

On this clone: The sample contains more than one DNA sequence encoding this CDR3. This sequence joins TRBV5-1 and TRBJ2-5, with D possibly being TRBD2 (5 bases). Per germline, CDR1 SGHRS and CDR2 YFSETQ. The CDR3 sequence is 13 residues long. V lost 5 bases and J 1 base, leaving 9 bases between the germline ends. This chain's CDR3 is CASSRGSQETQYF. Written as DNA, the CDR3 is TGCGCCAGCAGTCGGGGATCCCAAGAGACCCAGTACTTC.

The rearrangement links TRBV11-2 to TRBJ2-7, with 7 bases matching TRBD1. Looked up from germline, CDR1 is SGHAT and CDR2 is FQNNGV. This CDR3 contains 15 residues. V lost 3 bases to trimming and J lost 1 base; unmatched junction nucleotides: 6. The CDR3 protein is CASSFKAGGSYEQYF. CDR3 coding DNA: TGTGCCAGCAGCTTTAAGGCAGGGGGATCCTACGAGCAGTACTTC.

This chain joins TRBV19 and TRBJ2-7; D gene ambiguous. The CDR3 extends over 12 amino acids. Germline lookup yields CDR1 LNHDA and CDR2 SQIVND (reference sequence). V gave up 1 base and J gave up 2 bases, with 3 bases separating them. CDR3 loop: CASSIGTYEQYF. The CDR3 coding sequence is TGTGCCAGTAGTATAGGGACCTACGAGCAGTACTTC. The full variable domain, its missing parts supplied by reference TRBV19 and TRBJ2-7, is DGGITQSPKYLFRKEGQNVTLSCEQNLNHDAMYWYRQDPGQGLRLIYYSQIVNDFQKGDIAEGYSVSREKKESFPLTVTSAQKNPTAFYLCASSIGTYEQYFGPGTRLTVT.

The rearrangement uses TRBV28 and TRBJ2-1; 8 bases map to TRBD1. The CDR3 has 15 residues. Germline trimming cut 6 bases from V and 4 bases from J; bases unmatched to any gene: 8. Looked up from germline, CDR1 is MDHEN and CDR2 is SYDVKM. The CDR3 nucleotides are TGTGCCAGCAGGAACCGGGACAGGAAATACAATGAGCAGTTCTTC. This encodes CASRNRDRKYNEQFF.

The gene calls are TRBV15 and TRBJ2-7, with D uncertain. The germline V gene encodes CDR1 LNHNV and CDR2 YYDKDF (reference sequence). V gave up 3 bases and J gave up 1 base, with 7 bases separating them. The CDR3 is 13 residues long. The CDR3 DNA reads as TGTGCCACCAGCAGCACATTATCCTACGAGCAGTACTTC. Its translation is CATSSTLSYEQYF. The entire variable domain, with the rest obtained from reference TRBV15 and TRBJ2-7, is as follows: DAMVIQNPRYQVTQFGKPVTLSCSQTLNHNVMYWYQQKSSQAPKLLFHYYDKDFNNEADTPDNFQSRRPNTSFCFLDIRSPGLGDTAMYLCATSSTLSYEQYFGPGTRLTVT.

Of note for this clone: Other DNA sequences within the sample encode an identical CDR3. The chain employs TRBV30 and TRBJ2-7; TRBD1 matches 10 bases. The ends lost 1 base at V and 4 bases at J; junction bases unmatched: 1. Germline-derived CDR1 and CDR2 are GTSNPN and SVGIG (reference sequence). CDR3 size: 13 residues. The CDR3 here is CAWSGDRGYEQYF. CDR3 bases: TGTGCCTGGAGTGGGGACAGGGGTTACGAGCAGTACTTC.

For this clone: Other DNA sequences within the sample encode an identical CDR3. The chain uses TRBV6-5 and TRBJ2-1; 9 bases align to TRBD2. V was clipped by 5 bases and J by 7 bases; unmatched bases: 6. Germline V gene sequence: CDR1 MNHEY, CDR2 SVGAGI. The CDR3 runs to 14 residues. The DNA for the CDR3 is TGTGCCAGCAGTCCGGGACTAGCTTATAATGAGCAGTTCTTC. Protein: CASSPGLAYNEQFF.

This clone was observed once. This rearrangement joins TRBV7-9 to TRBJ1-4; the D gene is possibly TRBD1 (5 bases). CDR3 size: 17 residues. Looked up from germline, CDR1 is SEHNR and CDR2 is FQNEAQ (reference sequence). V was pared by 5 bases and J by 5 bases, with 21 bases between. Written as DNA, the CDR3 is TGTGCCAGCAGCATCGACGGGAAGGGGCCCGCGAATGAAAAACTGTTTTTT. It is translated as CASSIDGKGPANEKLFF.

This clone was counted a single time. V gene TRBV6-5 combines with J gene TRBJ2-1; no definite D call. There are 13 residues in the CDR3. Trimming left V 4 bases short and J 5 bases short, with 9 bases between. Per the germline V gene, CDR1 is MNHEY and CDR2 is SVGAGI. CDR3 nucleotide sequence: TGTGCCAGCAGTTTCGACTGGAACAATGAGCAGTTCTTC. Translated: CASSFDWNNEQFF.

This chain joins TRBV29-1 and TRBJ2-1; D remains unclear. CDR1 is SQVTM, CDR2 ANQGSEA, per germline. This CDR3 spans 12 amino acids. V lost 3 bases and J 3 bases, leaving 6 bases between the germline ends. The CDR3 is CSVDSLYNEQFF. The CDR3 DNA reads TGCAGCGTTGATTCCCTCTACAATGAGCAGTTCTTC.

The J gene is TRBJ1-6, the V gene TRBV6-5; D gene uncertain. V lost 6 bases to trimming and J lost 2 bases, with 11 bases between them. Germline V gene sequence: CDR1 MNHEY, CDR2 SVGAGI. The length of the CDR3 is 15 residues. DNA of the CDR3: TGTGCCAGCAGGGCTCATCTACCCTATAATTCACCCCTCCACTTT. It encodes CASRAHLPYNSPLHF.

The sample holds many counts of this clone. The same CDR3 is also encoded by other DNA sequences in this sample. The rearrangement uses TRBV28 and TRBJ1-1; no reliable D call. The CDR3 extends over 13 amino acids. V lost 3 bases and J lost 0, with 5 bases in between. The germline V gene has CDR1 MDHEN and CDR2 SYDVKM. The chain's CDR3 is CASSFGLNTEAFF. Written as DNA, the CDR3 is TGTGCCAGCAGTTTTGGGTTGAACACTGAAGCTTTCTTT.

The CDR3 here is CASAPLGEAQETQYF. The CDR3 bases are TGTGCCAGTGCCCCGTTAGGGGAGGCCCAAGAGACCCAGTACTTC. The chain employs TRBV19 and TRBJ2-5; the D gene is possibly TRBD2 (6 bases). Trimming took 8 bases from V and 1 from J, leaving 17 bases between them. Germline V gene data show CDR1 as LNHDA and CDR2 as SQIVND (reference sequence). This CDR3 region has 15 residues.